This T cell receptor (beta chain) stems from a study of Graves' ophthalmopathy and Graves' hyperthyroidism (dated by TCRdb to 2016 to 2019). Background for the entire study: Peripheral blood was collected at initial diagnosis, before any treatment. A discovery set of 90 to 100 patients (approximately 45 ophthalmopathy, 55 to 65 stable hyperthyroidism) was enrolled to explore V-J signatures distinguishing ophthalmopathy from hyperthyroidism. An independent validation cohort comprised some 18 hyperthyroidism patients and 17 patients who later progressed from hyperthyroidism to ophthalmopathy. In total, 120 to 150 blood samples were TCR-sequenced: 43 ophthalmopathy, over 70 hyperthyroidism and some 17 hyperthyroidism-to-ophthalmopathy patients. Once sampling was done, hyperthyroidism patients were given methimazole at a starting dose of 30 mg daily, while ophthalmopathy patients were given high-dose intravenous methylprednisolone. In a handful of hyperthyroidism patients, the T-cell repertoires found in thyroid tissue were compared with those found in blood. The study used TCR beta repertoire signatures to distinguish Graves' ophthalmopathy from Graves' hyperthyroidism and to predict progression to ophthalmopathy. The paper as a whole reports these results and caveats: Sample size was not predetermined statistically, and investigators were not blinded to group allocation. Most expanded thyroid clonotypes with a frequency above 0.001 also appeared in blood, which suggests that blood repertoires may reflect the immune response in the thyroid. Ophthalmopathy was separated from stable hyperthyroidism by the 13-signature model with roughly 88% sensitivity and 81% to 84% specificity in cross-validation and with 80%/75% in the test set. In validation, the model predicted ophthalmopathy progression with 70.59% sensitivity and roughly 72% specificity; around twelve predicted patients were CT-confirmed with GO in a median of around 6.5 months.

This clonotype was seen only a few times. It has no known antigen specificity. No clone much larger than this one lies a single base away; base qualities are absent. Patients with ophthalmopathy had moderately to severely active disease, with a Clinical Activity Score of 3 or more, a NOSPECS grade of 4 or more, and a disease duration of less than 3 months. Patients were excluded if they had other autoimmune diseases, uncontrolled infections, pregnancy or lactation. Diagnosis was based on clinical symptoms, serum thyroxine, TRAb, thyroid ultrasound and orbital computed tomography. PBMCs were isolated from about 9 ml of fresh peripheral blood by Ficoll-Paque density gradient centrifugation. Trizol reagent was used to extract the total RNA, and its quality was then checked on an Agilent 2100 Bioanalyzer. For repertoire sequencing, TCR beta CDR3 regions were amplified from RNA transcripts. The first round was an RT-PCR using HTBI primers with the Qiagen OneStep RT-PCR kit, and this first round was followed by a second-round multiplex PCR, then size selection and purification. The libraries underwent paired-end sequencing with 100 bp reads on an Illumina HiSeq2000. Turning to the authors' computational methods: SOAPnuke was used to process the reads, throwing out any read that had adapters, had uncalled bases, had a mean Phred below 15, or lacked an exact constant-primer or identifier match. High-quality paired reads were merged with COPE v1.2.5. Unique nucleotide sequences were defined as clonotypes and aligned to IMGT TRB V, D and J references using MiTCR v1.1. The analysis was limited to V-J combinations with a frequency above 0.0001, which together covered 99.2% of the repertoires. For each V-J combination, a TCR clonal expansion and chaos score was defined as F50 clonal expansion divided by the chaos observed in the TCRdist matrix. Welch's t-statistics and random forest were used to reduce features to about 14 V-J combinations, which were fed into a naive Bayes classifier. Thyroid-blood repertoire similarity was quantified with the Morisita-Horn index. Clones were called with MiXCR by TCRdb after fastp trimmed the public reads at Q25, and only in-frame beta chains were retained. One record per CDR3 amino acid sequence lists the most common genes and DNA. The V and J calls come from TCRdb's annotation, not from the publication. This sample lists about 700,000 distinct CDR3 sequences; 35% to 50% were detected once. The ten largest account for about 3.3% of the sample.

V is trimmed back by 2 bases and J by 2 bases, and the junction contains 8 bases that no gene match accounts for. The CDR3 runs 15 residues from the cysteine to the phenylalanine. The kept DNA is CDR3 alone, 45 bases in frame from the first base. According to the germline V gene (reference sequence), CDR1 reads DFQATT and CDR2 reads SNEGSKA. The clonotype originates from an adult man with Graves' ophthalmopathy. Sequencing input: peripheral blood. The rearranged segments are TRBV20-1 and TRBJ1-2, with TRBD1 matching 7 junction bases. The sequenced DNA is TGCAGTGCTAGACCCTGGGACAGTTCCAACTATGGCTACACCTTC. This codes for CSARPWDSSNYGYTF.